These 10 T cell receptor beta chains came from one sample sequenced in a study of cytotoxic CD8 clonotypes in ibrutinib-treated CLL. Using immunoSEQ multiplex PCR, the repertoire was profiled, and TCRdb retains in-frame clones only, with some absent. The sample consists of tens of thousands of clones, approximately 57% of them appearing once. The material sequenced was PBMCs, taken after 12 months of ibrutinib treatment. These receptors were taken from a human donor with chronic lymphocytic leukemia.

This rearrangement joins TRBV14 to TRBJ2-2; no clear D gene. V was shortened by 5 bases and J by 9 bases, with 7 bases between the two germline ends. Germline CDR1 SGHDN, CDR2 FVKESK. The CDR3 spans 11 residues. The CDR3 DNA sequence: TGTGCCAGCAGCGCCCGACGGGAGCTGTTTTTT. This sequence encodes CASSARRELFF.

This clone was counted ten times or more. The chain combines TRBV2 with TRBJ2-2, with D perhaps matching TRBD1 (5 bases). In germline, CDR1 is SNHLY, CDR2 FYNNEI. V dropped 8 bases and J dropped 5 bases, with 15 bases sitting between them. The CDR3 spans 14 residues. Here the CDR3 reads CASVARARTGELFF. The CDR3 nucleotides are TGTGCCAGCGTGGCCAGGGCTAGGACCGGGGAGCTGTTTTTT.

This sequence joins TRBV19 and TRBJ1-4; the D gene is possibly TRBD1 (5 bases). CDR3 length: 12 residues. Germline values: CDR1 LNHDA, CDR2 SQIVND (reference sequence). Trimming pared 6 bases from V and 7 bases from J, leaving 9 bases between. The CDR3 here is CASSRDGEKLFF. CDR3 coding DNA: TGTGCCAGTAGCAGGGACGGTGAAAAACTGTTTTTT.

The gene calls are TRBV29-1 and TRBJ2-2, with no clear D. Germline V gene sequence: CDR1 SQVTM, CDR2 ANQGSEA. The CDR3 sequence is 12 residues long. The ends were cut back, 5 bases at V and 6 bases at J, with 10 bases in the middle. The CDR3 region has the DNA TGCAGCGTTAGGCCAGAACCCGGGGAGCTGTTTTTT. This codes for CSVRPEPGELFF.

The CDR3 loop reads CASSQDSGSARDEQYV. The CDR3 DNA sequence: TGCGCCAGCAGCCAAGATTCGGGGTCCGCCCGGGACGAGCAGTACGTC. V gene TRBV4-1 combines with J gene TRBJ2-7; tentatively, D is TRBD2 (5 bases). Trimming took off 0 bases at V and 5 bases at J, with 17 bases between the two ends. Per germline, CDR1 MGHRA and CDR2 YSYEKL. The CDR3 covers 16 residues.

This clone was seen a few times. The J gene is TRBJ1-2, the V gene TRBV5-6, with TRBD1 identical over 8 bases. CDR3 length: 14 residues. Germline trimming cut 3 bases from V and 0 bases from J; bases unmatched to any gene: 1. Germline-derived CDR1 and CDR2 are SGHDT and YYEEEE. In DNA, the CDR3 is TGTGCCAGCAGCTCGGGACAGGCTAACTATGGCTACACCTTC. Translated, it gives CASSSGQANYGYTF.

In its sample, this clone was seen once. The chain carries TRBV5-6 and TRBJ2-6; D gene ambiguous. Germline V CDR1 and CDR2: SGHDT, YYEEEE. This CDR3 comprises 14 residues. The germline V and J ends were trimmed by 5 bases and 6 bases, with 12 bases remaining between them. CDR3 coding DNA: TGTGCCAGCAGTTTGAGAGGCGAGGCCAACGTCCTGACTTTC. As protein: CASSLRGEANVLTF. Drawing the rest from reference TRBV5-6 and TRBJ2-6, the complete variable domain is DAGVTQSPTHLIKTRGQQVTLRCSPKSGHDTVSWYQQALGQGPQFIFQYYEEEERQRGNFPDRFSGHQFPNYSSELNVNALLLGDSALYLCASSLRGEANVLTFGAGSRLTVL.

This chain uses TRBV6-6 with TRBJ1-4; D gene unclear. The CDR3 has 14 residues. Trimming pared 2 bases from V and 7 bases from J, leaving 11 bases between. The germline V gene has CDR1 MNHNY and CDR2 SVGAGI (reference sequence). This chain's CDR3 is CASSYVGVGEKLFF. Written as DNA, the CDR3 is TGTGCCAGCAGTTACGTCGGGGTCGGTGAAAAACTGTTTTTT.

The sample holds a few counts of this clone. The V gene is TRBV5-1, the J gene TRBJ2-3, with a tentative D call TRBD1 (6 bases). This CDR3 contains 15 residues. V lost 2 bases, J lost 1 base, and 11 bases lay in between. Germline CDR1 is SGHRS and CDR2 is YFSETQ. This CDR3 is CASSFGGAGTDTQYF. The DNA of the CDR3 is TGCGCCAGCAGCTTTGGGGGCGCGGGCACAGATACGCAGTATTTT.

The V and J genes are TRBV27 and TRBJ2-1, with D uncertain. The CDR3 is 13 residues long. Looked up from germline, CDR1 is MNHEY and CDR2 is SMNVEV (reference sequence). The germline V and J ends were trimmed by 5 bases and 11 bases, with 16 bases remaining between them. CDR3 in amino acids: CASSNPLIVKQFF. The DNA of the CDR3 is TGTGCCAGCAGTAACCCCCTAATCGTGAAGCAGTTCTTC.